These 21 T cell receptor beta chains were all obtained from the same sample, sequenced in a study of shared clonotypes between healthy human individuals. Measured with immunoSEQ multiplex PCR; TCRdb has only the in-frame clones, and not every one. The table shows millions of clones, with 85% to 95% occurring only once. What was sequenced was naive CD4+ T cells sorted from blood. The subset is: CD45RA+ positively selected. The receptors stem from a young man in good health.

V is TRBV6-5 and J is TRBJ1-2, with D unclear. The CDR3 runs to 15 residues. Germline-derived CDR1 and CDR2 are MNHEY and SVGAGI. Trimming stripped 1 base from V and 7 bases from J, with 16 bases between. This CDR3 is CASSYFGGGRGGYTF. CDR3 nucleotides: TGTGCCAGCAGTTACTTCGGCGGAGGACGAGGTGGCTACACCTTC.

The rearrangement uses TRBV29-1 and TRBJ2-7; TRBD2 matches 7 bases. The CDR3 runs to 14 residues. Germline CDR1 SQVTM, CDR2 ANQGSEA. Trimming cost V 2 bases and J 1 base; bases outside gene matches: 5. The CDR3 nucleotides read TGCAGCGTTGAAAGGGCGCGGGGGTCCTACGAGCAGTACTTC. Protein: CSVERARGSYEQYF.

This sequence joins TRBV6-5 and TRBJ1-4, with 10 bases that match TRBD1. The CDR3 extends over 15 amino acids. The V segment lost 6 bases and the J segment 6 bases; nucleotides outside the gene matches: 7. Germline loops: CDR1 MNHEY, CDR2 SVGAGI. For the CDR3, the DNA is TGTGCCAGCAGACGTACCGGGACAGGGGATGAAAAACTGTTTTTT. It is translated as CASRRTGTGDEKLFF.

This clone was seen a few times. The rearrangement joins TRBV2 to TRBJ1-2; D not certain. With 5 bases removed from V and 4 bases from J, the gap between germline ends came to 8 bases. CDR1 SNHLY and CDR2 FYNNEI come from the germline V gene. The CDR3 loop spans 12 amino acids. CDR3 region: CASSPQSYGYTF. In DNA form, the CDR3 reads TGTGCCAGCAGTCCCCAGTCCTATGGCTACACCTTC.

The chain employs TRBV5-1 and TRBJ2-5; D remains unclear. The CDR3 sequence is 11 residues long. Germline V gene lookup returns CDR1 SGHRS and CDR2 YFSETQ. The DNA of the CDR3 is TGCGGCTGCGGTGACCAAGAGACCCAGTACTTC. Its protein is CGCGDQETQYF.

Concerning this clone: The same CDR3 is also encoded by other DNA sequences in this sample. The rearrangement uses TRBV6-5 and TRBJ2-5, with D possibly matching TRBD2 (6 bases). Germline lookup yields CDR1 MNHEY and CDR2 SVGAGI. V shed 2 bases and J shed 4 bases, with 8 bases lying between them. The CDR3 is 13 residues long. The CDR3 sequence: CASSYGGGETQYF. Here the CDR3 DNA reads TGTGCCAGCAGTTACGGGGGAGGAGAGACCCAGTACTTC.

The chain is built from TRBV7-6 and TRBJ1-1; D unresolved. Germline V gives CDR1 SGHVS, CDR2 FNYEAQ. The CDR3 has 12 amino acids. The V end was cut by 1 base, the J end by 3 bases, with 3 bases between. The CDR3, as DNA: TGTGCCAGCAGCTTAGTGGACACTGAAGCTTTCTTT. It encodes CASSLVDTEAFF.

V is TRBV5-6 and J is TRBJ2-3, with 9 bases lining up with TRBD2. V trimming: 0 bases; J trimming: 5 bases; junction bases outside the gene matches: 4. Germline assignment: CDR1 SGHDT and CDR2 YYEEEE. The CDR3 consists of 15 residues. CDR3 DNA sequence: TGTGCCAGCAGCTTGGGGACTAGCGCAAGAGATACGCAGTATTTT. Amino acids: CASSLGTSARDTQYF.

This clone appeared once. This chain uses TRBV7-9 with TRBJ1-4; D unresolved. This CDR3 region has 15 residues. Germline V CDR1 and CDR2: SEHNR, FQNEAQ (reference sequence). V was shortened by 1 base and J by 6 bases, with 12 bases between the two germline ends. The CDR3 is CASSLGRTTYEKLFF. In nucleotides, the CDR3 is TGTGCCAGCAGCTTAGGCAGGACGACCTATGAAAAACTGTTTTTT.

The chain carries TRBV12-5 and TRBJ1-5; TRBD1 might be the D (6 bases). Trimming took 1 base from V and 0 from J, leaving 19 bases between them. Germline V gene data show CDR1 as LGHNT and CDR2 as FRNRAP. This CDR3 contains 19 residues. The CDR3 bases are TGTGCTAGTGGTTTGGCAAAAAAGGACAGTTCCAATAGCAATCAGCCCCAGCATTTT. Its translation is CASGLAKKDSSNSNQPQHF.

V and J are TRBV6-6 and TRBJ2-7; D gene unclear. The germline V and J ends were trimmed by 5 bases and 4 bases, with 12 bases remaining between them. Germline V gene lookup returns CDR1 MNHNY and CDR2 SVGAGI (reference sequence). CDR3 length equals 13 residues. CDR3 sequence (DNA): TGTGCCAGCAGTGGGAAGAGCTGGTACGAGCAGTACTTC. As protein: CASSGKSWYEQYF.

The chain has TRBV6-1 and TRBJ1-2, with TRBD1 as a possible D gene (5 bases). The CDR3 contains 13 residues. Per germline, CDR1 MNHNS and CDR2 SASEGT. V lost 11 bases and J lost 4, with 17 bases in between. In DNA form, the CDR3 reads TGTGCCGGGAAGCAGGGAGGACCCTATGGCTACACCTTC. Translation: CAGKQGGPYGYTF.

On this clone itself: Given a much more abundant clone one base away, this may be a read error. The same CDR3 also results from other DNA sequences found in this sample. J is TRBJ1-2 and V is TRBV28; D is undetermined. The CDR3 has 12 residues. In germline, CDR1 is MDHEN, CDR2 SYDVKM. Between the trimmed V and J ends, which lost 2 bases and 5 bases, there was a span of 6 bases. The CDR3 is CASSLRGYGYTF. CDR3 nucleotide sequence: TGTGCCAGCAGTTTAAGAGGGTATGGCTACACCTTC.

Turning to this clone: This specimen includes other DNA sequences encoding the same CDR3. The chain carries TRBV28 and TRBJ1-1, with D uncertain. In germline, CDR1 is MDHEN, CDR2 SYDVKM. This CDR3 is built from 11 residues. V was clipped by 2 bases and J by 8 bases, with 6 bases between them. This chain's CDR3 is CASSLGREAFF. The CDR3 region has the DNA TGTGCCAGCAGTTTAGGCAGGGAAGCTTTCTTT. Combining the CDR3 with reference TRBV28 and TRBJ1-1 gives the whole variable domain DVKVTQSSRYLVKRTGEKVFLECVQDMDHENMFWYRQDPGLGLRLIYFSYDVKMKEKGDIPEGYSVSREKKERFSLILESASTNQTSMYLCASSLGREAFFGQGTRLTVV.

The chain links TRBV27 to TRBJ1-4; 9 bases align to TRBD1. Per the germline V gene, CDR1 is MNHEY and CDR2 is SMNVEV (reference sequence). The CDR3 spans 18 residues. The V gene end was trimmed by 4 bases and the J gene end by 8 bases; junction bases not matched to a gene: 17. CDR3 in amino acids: CASSSIRDREGLKEKLFF. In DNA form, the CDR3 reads TGTGCCAGCAGTTCTATCCGGGACAGGGAGGGACTGAAAGAAAAACTGTTTTTT. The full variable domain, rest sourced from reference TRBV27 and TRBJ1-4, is EAQVTQNPRYLITVTGKKLTVTCSQNMNHEYMSWYRQDPGLGLRQIYYSMNVEVTDKGDVPEGYKVSRKEKRNFPLILESPSPNQTSLYFCASSSIRDREGLKEKLFFGSGTQLSVL.

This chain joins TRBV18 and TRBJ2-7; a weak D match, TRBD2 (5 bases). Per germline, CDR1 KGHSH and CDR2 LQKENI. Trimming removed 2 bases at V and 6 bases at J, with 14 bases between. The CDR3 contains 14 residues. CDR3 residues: CASSPFVGASEQYF. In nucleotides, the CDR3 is TGTGCCAGCTCACCATTCGTGGGAGCATCCGAGCAGTACTTC.

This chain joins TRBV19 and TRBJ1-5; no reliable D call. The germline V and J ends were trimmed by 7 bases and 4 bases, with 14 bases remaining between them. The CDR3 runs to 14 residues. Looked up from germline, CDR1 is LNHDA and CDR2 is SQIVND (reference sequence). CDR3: CASTRALVNQPQHF. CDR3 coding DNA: TGTGCCAGTACGAGGGCTCTAGTGAATCAGCCCCAGCATTTT.

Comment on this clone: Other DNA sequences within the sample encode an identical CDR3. The CDR3 reads CASSEARAYEQYF. Written as DNA, the CDR3 is TGTGCCAGCAGTGAAGCGCGGGCCTACGAGCAGTACTTC. The rearrangement links TRBV6-1 to TRBJ2-7; tentative D call: TRBD2 (5 bases). The CDR3 length is 13 residues. CDR1 and CDR2 (germline): MNHNS, SASEGT. V was trimmed by 0 bases and J by 2 bases, leaving 5 bases between them.

CDR3 in DNA: TGTGCCTGGAGTGTACCCGGGACAGGGATCCCAACTAATGAAAAACTGTTTTTT. The encoded protein is CAWSVPGTGIPTNEKLFF. V and J are TRBV30 and TRBJ1-4; 9 bases map to TRBD1. The germline V gene encodes CDR1 GTSNPN and CDR2 SVGIG (reference sequence). V was clipped by 0 bases and J by 0 bases; unmatched bases: 8. CDR3 length: 18 amino acids.

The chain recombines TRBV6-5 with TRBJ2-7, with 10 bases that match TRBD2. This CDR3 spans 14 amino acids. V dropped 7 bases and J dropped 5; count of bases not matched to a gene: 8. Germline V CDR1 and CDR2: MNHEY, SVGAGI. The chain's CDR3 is CASTLGTSDHEQYF. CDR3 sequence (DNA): TGTGCCAGCACCCTAGGGACTAGCGACCACGAGCAGTACTTC.

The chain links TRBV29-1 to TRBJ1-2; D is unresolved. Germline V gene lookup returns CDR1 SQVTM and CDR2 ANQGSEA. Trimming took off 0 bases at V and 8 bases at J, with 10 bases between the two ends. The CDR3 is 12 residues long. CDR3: CSVEDSGGGYTF. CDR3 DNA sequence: TGCAGCGTTGAAGATTCGGGCGGGGGCTACACCTTC.